These 23 T cell receptor beta chains were sequenced from one sample in a study of molecular identifiers for immune sequencing clone quantification. TCRdb re-analysed the PCR reads in MiXCR, keeping a single row per CDR3 protein. The profile shows about 320,000 distinct CDR3 sequences, roughly a quarter of them singletons. Sequenced sample: naive CD8+ T cells from blood, with Jurkat cell RNA spiked in. Subset described: FACS-sorted CD8+CD4-CCR7+CD45RA+ naive T cells. The receptors were sampled from a human donor in good health. Some libraries in this study had Jurkat cell RNA spiked in.

J is TRBJ2-7 and V is TRBV11-2, with 8 bases lining up with TRBD1. In germline, CDR1 is SGHAT, CDR2 FQNNGV. Unmatched junction bases numbered 6, after V lost 2 bases and J lost 3 bases. The CDR3 length is 15 residues. This CDR3 reads CASSLLGQGYYEQYF. The CDR3 DNA sequence: TGTGCCAGCAGCTTATTAGGACAGGGATACTACGAGCAGTACTTC. The full variable domain, with the rest looked up from reference TRBV11-2 and TRBJ2-7, is EAGVAQSPRYKIIEKRQSVAFWCNPISGHATLYWYQQILGQGPKLLIQFQNNGVVDDSQLPKDRFSAERLKGVDSTLKIQPAKLEDSAVYLCASSLLGQGYYEQYFGPGTRLTVT.

This chain connects TRBV19 to TRBJ1-5, with D uncertain. V was pared by 3 bases and J by 0 bases, with 9 bases between. This CDR3 spans 15 amino acids. Germline CDR1 is LNHDA and CDR2 is SQIVND (reference sequence). The CDR3 coding sequence is TGTGCCAGTAGTATTAAGGAATATAGCAATCAGCCCCAGCATTTT. Its protein product is CASSIKEYSNQPQHF.

A few counts support this clonotype. This chain connects TRBV30 to TRBJ2-2; weak D call: TRBD2 (5 bases). Trimming shortened V by 2 bases and J by 0 bases, and 10 bases separated the two germline ends. Per the germline V gene, CDR1 is GTSNPN and CDR2 is SVGIG (reference sequence). The CDR3 spans 15 residues. CDR3 sequence: CAWSPDYPNTGELFF. The CDR3 DNA reads as TGTGCCTGGAGTCCAGACTACCCGAACACCGGGGAGCTGTTTTTT.

This clonotype was detected only a few times. The V call is TRBV27, the J call TRBJ2-7; D ambiguous. Germline V CDR1 and CDR2: MNHEY, SMNVEV (reference sequence). The CDR3 spans 10 residues. V lost 8 bases to trimming and J lost 6 bases, with 8 bases between them. Written as DNA, the CDR3 is TGTGCCAGCGGTTGGGTCGAGCAGTACTTC. This codes for CASGWVEQYF.

This clonotype has more than one count but fewer than ten. The chain combines TRBV7-9 with TRBJ2-7, with 11 bases identical to TRBD1. Germline loops: CDR1 SEHNR, CDR2 FQNEAQ (reference sequence). Losses at the gene ends were 4 bases for V and 6 bases for J; bases not matched to a gene: 5. The CDR3 sequence is 14 residues long. This CDR3 reads CASSSPGQGVEQYF. The DNA of the CDR3 is TGTGCCAGCAGCTCCCCGGGACAGGGGGTCGAGCAGTACTTC.

This clonotype was seen a few times. This chain connects TRBV11-2 to TRBJ2-3; D could derive from TRBD1 or TRBD2 (5 bases each). The CDR3 length is 13 residues. The germline CDR1 and CDR2 sequences are SGHAT and FQNNGV. V lost 4 bases and J 6 bases, leaving 11 bases between the germline ends. CDR3 in amino acids: CASSSGAADTQYF. The CDR3, as DNA: TGTGCCAGCAGCTCCGGGGCGGCTGATACGCAGTATTTT.

The table lists this clonotype with many counts. The J gene is TRBJ2-3, the V gene TRBV7-9; no definite D call. CDR1 SEHNR and CDR2 FQNEAQ come from the germline V gene (reference sequence). CDR3 size: 13 residues. Trimming removed 1 base from V and 4 bases from J, with 6 bases in between. The DNA for the CDR3 is TGTGCCAGCAGCTTAGTTTCCGCAGATACGCAGTATTTT. This codes for CASSLVSADTQYF. The full variable domain, its missing parts supplied by reference TRBV7-9 and TRBJ2-3, is DTGVSQNPRHKITKRGQNVTFRCDPISEHNRLYWYRQTLGQGPEFLTYFQNEAQLEKSRLLSDRFSAERPKGSFSTLEIQRTEQGDSAMYLCASSLVSADTQYFGPGTRLTVL.

This clonotype was seen many times. The chain uses TRBV7-2 and TRBJ2-7; TRBD2 matches 9 bases. V was clipped by 5 bases and J by 6 bases; unmatched bases: 14. Germline V gene data show CDR1 as SGHTA and CDR2 as FQGNSA. The CDR3 loop spans 16 amino acids. CDR3 region: CASSLSSGGPHGEQYF. The CDR3 region has the DNA TGTGCCAGCAGCCTTAGTAGCGGGGGCCCCCACGGCGAGCAGTACTTC. Variable domain in full (rest from reference TRBV7-2 and TRBJ2-7): GAGVSQSPSNKVTEKGKDVELRCDPISGHTALYWYRQSLGQGLEFLIYFQGNSAPDKSGLPSDRFSAERTGGSVSTLTIQRTQQEDSAVYLCASSLSSGGPHGEQYFGPGTRLTVT.

Ten or more counts support this clonotype. The V call is TRBV7-9, the J call TRBJ1-1, with a tentative D call TRBD1 (5 bases). Looked up from germline, CDR1 is SEHNR and CDR2 is FQNEAQ (reference sequence). The CDR3 length is 13 residues. V lost 5 bases and J lost 2, with 9 bases in between. DNA for the CDR3: TGTGCCAGCAGCGGAGACAGTAACACTGAAGCTTTCTTT. It yields the protein CASSGDSNTEAFF.

This clonotype was seen more than once but under ten times. The chain employs TRBV5-6 and TRBJ1-1, with no clear D. Germline V gene sequence: CDR1 SGHDT, CDR2 YYEEEE. Between the trimmed V and J ends, which lost 2 bases and 4 bases, there was a span of 9 bases. The CDR3 is 13 residues long. The CDR3 spells CASSLSTVTEAFF. As DNA, the CDR3 is TGTGCCAGCAGCTTATCAACCGTCACTGAAGCTTTCTTT.

This clonotype was picked up many times. The chain has TRBV7-9 and TRBJ2-1; possibly TRBD1 for D (5 bases). From germline, CDR1 is SEHNR and CDR2 FQNEAQ (reference sequence). The CDR3 consists of 16 residues. V was clipped by 4 bases and J by 0 bases, with 13 bases between them. The chain's CDR3 is CASSYRQPHSYNEQFF. CDR3 DNA: TGTGCCAGCAGCTACAGACAGCCACACTCCTACAATGAGCAGTTCTTC.

About this clonotype itself: One end of the junction does not line up with germline, which may come from a read error. V gene TRBV4-1 combines with J gene TRBJ1-2; TRBD1 is a possible D gene (5 bases). The CDR3 is made up of 16 amino acids. Germline V CDR1 and CDR2: MGHRA, YSYEKL. As DNA, the CDR3 is TGCGCCAGCAGCCAAGTTATGGGGCAAACTAACTATGGCCACACCTTC. Amino acid sequence: CASSQVMGQTNYGHTF.

This clonotype was seen only a few times. The rearrangement links TRBV11-2 to TRBJ2-1; 10 bases are shared with TRBD2. The CDR3 runs to 16 residues. Germline-derived CDR1 and CDR2 are SGHAT and FQNNGV. Trimming removed 5 bases from V and 10 bases from J; junction bases left unmatched: 14. CDR3 coding DNA: TGTGCCAGCAGCCAGGAGCTAGCGGGGGTGCTTGTAGAGCAGTTCTTC. Translating it yields CASSQELAGVLVEQFF.

On this clonotype itself: One junction end disagrees with the germline gene, perhaps due to a read error. V gene TRBV2 combines with J gene TRBJ2-3; 8 positions agree with TRBD2. Germline V gene data show CDR1 as SNHLY and CDR2 as FYNNEI. CDR3 length equals 16 residues. Here the CDR3 reads CASSPPQRGPTDTQNF. The DNA of the CDR3 is TGTGCCAGCAGTCCCCCCCAGCGGGGGCCCACAGATACGCAGAATTTT.

This chain uses TRBV12-3 or TRBV12-4 with TRBJ1-4; 7 bases are shared with TRBD1. The CDR3 has 13 residues. The trim removed 7 bases at V and 6 bases at J, leaving 5 bases unmatched. This chain's CDR3 is CASNPTGDEKLFF. The CDR3 DNA reads TGTGCCAGCAATCCAACAGGGGATGAAAAACTGTTTTTT.

This clonotype was seen more than once but under ten times. V usage is TRBV12-3 or TRBV12-4 and J usage is TRBJ1-1; D is ambiguous. V gave up 5 bases and J gave up 1 base, with 17 bases separating them. The CDR3 totals 16 residues. CDR3 residues: CASSPTGSLSNTEAFF. The CDR3 coding sequence is TGTGCCAGCAGTCCTACCGGGTCTCTCTCGAACACTGAAGCTTTCTTT.

Regarding this clonotype: Its ends do not fully match the called genes, so a read error is possible. The chain uses TRBV9 and TRBJ2-5; possible D gene TRBD1, 6 bases. This CDR3 comprises 16 residues. CDR1 SGDLS and CDR2 YYNGEE come from the germline V gene. The CDR3 coding sequence is TGTGCCAGCAGCGTAGAGGACAGCTATTATGAAGAGACCCAGCACTTC. Protein sequence: CASSVEDSYYEETQHF.

This clonotype was observed at least ten times. The rearrangement joins TRBV19 to TRBJ2-3; D gene uncertain. The CDR3 has 13 amino acids. Germline V gene sequence: CDR1 LNHDA, CDR2 SQIVND (reference sequence). Trimming pared 2 bases from V and 2 bases from J, leaving 5 bases between. The CDR3 sequence is CASSILDTDTQYF. The CDR3 nucleotides are TGTGCCAGTAGTATACTCGACACAGATACGCAGTATTTT.

This clonotype was seen only a few times. This chain joins TRBV28 and TRBJ1-3, with D hard to call. The ends were cut back, 6 bases at V and 4 bases at J, with 7 bases in the middle. Germline assignment: CDR1 MDHEN and CDR2 SYDVKM. This CDR3 is built from 12 residues. The DNA of the CDR3 is TGTGCCAGCAGGCCTCCCGGAAACACCATATATTTT. It codes for CASRPPGNTIYF.

Concerning this clonotype itself: This may be a read error, as it is one base from a much larger clone. The chain uses TRBV4-1 and TRBJ1-4; no clear D gene. The CDR3 extends over 15 amino acids. Germline CDR1 MGHRA, CDR2 YSYEKL. CDR3 sequence reads: CASSQDSSTNEKLLF. CDR3 bases: TGCGCCAGCAGCCAAGACTCTTCAACTAATGAAAAACTGCTTTTT.

This clonotype has at least ten counts. Written as DNA, the CDR3 is TGTGCCAGCAGTTACTCGTGGGACACTGAAGCTTTCTTT. Translation gives CASSYSWDTEAFF. This rearrangement joins TRBV6-2 or TRBV6-3 to TRBJ1-1; D unclear. CDR1 and CDR2 from the germline V gene are MNHEY and SVGEGT. This CDR3 spans 13 amino acids. Trimming removed 0 bases from V and 3 bases from J, with 5 bases in between.

This clonotype was detected ten times or more. V and J are TRBV27 and TRBJ1-5; D might be TRBD1 (5 bases). The germline V gene has CDR1 MNHEY and CDR2 SMNVEV (reference sequence). The V end lost 4 bases, the J end lost 5 bases, and 12 bases lay between the germline ends. CDR3 length: 14 residues. Written as DNA, the CDR3 is TGTGCCAGCAGTTCTACCCAAGGGGATCAGCCCCAGCATTTT. It yields the protein CASSSTQGDQPQHF.

This clonotype was found once. A read error may explain this, as a much larger clone is one base away. This chain connects TRBV18 to TRBJ1-1; D call uncertain. The CDR3 is 14 amino acids. CDR1 is KGHSH and CDR2 is LQKENI in the germline V gene. Written as DNA, the CDR3 is TGTGCCAGCTCACCAACAGACTTGAACACTGAAGCTTACTTT. Translation: CASSPTDLNTEAYF. The full variable domain, with the rest looked up from reference TRBV18 and TRBJ1-1, is NAGVMQNPRHLVRRRGQEARLRCSPMKGHSHVYWYRQLPEEGLKFMVYLQKENIIDESGMPKERFSAEFPKEGPSILRIQQVVRGDSAAYFCASSPTDLNTEAYFGQGTRLTVV.